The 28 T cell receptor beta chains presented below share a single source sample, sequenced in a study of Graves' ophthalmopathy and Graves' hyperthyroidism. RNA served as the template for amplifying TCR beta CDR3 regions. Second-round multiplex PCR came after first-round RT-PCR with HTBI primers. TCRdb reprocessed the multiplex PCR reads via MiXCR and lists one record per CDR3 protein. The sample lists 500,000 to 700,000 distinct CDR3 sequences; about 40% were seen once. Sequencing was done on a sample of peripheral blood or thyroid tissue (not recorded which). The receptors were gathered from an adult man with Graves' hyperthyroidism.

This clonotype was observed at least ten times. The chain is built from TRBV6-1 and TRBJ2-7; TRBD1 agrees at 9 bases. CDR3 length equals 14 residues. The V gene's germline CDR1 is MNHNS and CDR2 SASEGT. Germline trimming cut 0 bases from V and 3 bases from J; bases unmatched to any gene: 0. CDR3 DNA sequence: TGTGCCAGCAGTGAAGCGGACAGGGGCTACGAGCAGTACTTC. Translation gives CASSEADRGYEQYF.

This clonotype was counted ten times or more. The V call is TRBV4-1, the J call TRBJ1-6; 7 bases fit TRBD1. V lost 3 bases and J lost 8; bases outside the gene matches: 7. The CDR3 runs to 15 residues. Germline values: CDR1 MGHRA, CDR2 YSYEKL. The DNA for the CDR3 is TGCGCCAGCAGCCAGGCCGACAGGGCTGATTCACCCCTCCACTTT. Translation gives CASSQADRADSPLHF.

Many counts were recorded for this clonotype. The CDR3 region has the DNA TGTGCCAGCAGCCAAGATTATAAGCAGGGGTCACCCCTCCACTTT. Encoded protein: CASSQDYKQGSPLHF. The rearrangement joins TRBV4-2 to TRBJ1-6, with TRBD1 as a possible D gene (6 bases). With 0 bases removed from V and 10 bases from J, the gap between germline ends came to 13 bases. CDR1 is LGHNA, CDR2 YNFKEQ, per germline. CDR3 length: 15 residues.

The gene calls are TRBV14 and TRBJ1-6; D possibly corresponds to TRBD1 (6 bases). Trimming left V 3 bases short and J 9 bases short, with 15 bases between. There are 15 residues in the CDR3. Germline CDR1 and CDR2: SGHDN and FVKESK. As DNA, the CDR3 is TGTGCCAGCAGCCAGGGGGCCGTTAGGGGTTCACCCCTCCACTTT. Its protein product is CASSQGAVRGSPLHF.

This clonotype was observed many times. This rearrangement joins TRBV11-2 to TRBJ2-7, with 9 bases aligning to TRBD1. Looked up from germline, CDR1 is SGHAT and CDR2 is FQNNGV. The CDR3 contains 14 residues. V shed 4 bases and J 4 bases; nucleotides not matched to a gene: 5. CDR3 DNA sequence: TGTGCCAGCAGCTCGACAGGGGGGTTATACGAGCAGTACTTC. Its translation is CASSSTGGLYEQYF.

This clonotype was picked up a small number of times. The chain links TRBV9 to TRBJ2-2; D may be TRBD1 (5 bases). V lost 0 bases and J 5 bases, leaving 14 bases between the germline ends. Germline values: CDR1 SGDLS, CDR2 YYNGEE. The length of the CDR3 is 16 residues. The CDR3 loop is CASSVEGGRVTGELFF. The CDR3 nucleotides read TGTGCCAGCAGCGTAGAGGGCGGCAGGGTAACCGGGGAGCTGTTTTTT.

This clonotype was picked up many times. The CDR3 nucleotides are TGTGCCAGCAGCCAGACAACGAGCACTGAAGCTTTCTTT. Translation gives CASSQTTSTEAFF. J is TRBJ1-1 and V is TRBV3-1; D uncertain. This CDR3 spans 13 amino acids. Trimming removed 3 bases from V and 4 bases from J, with 9 bases in between. Germline CDR1 reads LGHDT; CDR2 reads YNNKEL (reference sequence).

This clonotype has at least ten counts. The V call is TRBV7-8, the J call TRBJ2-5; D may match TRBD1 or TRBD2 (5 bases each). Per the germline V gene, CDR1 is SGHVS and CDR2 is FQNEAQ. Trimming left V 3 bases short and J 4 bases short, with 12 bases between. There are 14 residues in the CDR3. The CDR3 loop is CASSFRGARETQYF. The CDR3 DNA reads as TGTGCCAGCAGCTTTCGAGGGGCAAGAGAGACCCAGTACTTC.

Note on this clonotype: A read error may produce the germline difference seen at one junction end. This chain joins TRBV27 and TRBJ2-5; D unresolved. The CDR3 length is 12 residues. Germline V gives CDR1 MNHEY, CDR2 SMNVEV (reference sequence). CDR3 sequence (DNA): TGTGCCAGCAGCCGACCCCAAGGGACCCAGTACTTC. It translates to CASSRPQGTQYF.

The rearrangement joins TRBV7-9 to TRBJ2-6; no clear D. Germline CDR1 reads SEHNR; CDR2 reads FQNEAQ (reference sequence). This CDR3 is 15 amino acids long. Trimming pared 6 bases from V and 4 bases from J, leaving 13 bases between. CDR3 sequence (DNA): TGTGCCAGCAGGCACAGTGCCCCGGGGGCCAACGTCCTGACTTTC. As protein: CASRHSAPGANVLTF.

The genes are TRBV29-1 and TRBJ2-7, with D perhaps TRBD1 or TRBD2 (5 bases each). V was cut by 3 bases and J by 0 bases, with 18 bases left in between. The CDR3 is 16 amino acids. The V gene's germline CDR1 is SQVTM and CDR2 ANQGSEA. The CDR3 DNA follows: TGCAGCGTTGAGGGCACCGGGACGGTGAGCTCCTACGAGCAGTACTTC. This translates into CSVEGTGTVSSYEQYF.

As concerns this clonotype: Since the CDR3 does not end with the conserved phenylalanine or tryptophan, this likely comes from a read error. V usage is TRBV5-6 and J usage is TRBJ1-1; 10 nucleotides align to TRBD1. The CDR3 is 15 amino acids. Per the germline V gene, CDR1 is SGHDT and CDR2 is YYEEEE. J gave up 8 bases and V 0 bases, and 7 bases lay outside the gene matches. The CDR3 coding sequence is TGTGCCAGCAGCTTGGGGGACAGGGGAATGGCGGAAGCTTTCTCT. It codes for CASSLGDRGMAEAFS.

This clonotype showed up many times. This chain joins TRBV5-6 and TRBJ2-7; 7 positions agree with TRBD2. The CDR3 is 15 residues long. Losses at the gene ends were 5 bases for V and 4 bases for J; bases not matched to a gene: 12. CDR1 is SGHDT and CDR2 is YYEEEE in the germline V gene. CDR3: CASRDLAVDRYEQYF. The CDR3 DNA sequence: TGTGCCAGCAGGGACCTAGCGGTCGACCGGTACGAGCAGTACTTC.

The CDR3 nucleotides are TGTGCCACCAGGGGCAGGGGCGACACCGGGGACAAAGAGACCCAGTACTTC. This codes for CATRGRGDTGDKETQYF. V usage is TRBV24-1 and J usage is TRBJ2-5; D may be TRBD1 (6 bases). This CDR3 is built from 17 residues. The germline V gene has CDR1 KGHDR and CDR2 SFDVKD. Trimming cost V 7 bases and J 3 bases, with 23 bases left between them.

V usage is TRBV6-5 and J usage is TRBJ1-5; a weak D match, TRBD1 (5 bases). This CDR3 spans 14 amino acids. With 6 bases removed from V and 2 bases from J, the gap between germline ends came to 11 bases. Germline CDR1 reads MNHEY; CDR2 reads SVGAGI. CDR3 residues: CASRGDPGNQPQHF. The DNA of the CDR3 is TGTGCCAGCAGAGGGGATCCGGGCAATCAGCCCCAGCATTTT.

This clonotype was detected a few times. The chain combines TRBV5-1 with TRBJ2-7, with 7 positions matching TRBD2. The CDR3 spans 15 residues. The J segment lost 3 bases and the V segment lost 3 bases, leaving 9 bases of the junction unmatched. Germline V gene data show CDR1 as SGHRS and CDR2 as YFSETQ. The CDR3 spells CASSYEKGTIYEQYF. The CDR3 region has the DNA TGCGCCAGCAGCTATGAAAAAGGGACTATCTACGAGCAGTACTTC.

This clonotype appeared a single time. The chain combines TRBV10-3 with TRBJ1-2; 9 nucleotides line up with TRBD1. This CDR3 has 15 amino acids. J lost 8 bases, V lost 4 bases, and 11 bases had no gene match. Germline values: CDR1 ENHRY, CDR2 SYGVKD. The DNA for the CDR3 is TGTGCCATCAGTGCTAGCCGGACAGGGGTCGGCGGCTACACCTTC. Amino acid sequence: CAISASRTGVGGYTF.

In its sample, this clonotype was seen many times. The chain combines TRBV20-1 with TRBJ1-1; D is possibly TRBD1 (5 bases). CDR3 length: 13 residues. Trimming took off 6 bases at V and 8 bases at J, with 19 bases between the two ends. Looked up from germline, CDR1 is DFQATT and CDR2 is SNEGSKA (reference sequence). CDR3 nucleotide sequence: TGCAGTGCGCAGTGGGGGAGTGTAGGGGAAGCTTTCTTT. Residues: CSAQWGSVGEAFF.

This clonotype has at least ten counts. The CDR3 nucleotides read TGTGCCAGCAGCCTCACGGGACAGGTTTGGGAGACCCAGTACTTC. Translation: CASSLTGQVWETQYF. V gene TRBV11-2 combines with J gene TRBJ2-5; TRBD1 matches at 8 bases. CDR1 and CDR2 from the germline V gene are SGHAT and FQNNGV. The CDR3 sequence is 15 residues long. V was pared by 5 bases and J by 5 bases, with 10 bases of the junction left unmatched.

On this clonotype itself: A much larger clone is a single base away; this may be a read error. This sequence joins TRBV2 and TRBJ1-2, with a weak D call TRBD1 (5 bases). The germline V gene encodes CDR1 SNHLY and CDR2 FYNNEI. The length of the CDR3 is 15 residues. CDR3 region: CASQGALHTDYGYAF. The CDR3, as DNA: TGTGCCAGCCAGGGAGCCCTACATACTGACTATGGCTACGCCTTC. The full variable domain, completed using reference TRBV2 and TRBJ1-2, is EPEVTQTPSHQVTQMGQEVILRCVPISNHLYFYWYRQILGQKVEFLVSFYNNEISEKSEIFDDQFSVERPDGSNFTLKIRSTKLEDSAMYFCASQGALHTDYGYAFGSGTRLTVV.

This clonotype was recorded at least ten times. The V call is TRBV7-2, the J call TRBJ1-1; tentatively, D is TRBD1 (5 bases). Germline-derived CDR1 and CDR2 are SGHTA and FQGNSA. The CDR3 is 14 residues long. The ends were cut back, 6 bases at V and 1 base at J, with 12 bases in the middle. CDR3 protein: CASRAGRTNTEAFF. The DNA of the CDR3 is TGTGCCAGCAGAGCGGGACGGACGAACACTGAAGCTTTCTTT.

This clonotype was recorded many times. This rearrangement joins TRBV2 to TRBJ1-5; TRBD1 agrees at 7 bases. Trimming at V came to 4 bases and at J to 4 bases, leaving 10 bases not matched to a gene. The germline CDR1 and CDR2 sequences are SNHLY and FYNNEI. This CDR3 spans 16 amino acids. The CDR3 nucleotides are TGTGCCAGCAGTGGAGCACAGGGGTTGTGGAATCAGCCCCAGCATTTT. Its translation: CASSGAQGLWNQPQHF.

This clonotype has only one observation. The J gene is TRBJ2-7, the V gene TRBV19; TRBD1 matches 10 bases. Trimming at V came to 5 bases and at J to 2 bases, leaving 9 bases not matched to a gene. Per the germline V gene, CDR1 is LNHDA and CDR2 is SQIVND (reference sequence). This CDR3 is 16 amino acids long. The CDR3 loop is CASSLVGTGDTYEQYF. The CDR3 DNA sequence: TGTGCCAGTAGTCTCGTCGGGACAGGGGACACCTACGAGCAGTACTTC.

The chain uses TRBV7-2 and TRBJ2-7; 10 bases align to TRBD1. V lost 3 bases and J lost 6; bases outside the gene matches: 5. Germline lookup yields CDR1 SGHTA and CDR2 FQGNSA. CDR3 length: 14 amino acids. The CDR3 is CASSFRDRGSEQYF. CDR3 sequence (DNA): TGTGCCAGCAGCTTCCGGGACAGGGGTTCCGAGCAGTACTTC.

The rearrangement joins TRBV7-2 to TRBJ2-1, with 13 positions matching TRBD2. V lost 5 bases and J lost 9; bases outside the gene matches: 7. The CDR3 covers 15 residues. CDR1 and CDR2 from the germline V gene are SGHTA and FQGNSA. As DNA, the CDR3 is TGTGCCAGCAGCACCGGACTAGCGGGAGAGGGTGAGCAGTTCTTC. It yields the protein CASSTGLAGEGEQFF.

CDR3 sequence: CSASERERGTDTQYF. As DNA, the CDR3 is TGCAGTGCTAGCGAGCGGGAGAGAGGCACAGATACGCAGTATTTT. The chain couples TRBV20-1 to TRBJ2-3, with 8 bases aligning to TRBD2. J lost 1 base, V lost 3 bases, and 6 bases had no gene match. Germline V gene data show CDR1 as DFQATT and CDR2 as SNEGSKA (reference sequence). CDR3 length: 15 residues.

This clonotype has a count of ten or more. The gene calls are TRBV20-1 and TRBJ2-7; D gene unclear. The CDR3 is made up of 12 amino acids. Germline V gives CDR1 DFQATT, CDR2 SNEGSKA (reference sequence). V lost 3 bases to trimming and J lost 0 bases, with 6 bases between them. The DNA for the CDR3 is TGCAGTGCTAGGCGGAGCTCCTACGAGCAGTACTTC. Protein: CSARRSSYEQYF.

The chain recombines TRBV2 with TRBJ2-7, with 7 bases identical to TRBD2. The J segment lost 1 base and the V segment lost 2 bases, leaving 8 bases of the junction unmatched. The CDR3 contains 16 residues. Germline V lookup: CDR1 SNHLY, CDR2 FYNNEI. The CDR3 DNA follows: TGTGCCAGCAGTGAAACGAACACCGGGGGGTCCTACGAGCAGTACTTC. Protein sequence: CASSETNTGGSYEQYF.